The clone carrying this T cell receptor (beta chain) was counted between two and nine times. The data were taken from a study of blood T cell repertoires in COVID-19. Overall study: Acute-phase and convalescent COVID-19 samples originated in the United States, Italy and Spain. T cells, B-cell-depleted T cells, or PBMCs supplied cDNA or gDNA.

Original data processing: Amplification from reference gene primers served as the basis for estimated nucleated cell counts. Sequencing used immunoSEQ multiplex PCR; TCRdb keeps in-frame clones, though not all of them. The DNA was the basis for D and trimming; V, J and clone size are from that table. This table holds 45,000 to 60,000 clones, approximately 85% found once. Unmatched junction bases numbered 7, after V lost 5 bases and J lost 2 bases. Per the germline V gene, CDR1 is SGHTA and CDR2 is FQGNSA. This CDR3 is 15 amino acids long. The sequence was obtained from a human donor in a cohort sampled during active COVID-19. Input material: peripheral blood. This chain connects TRBV7-2 to TRBJ1-2; TRBD1 agrees at 8 bases. CDR3 sequence: CASSPRQGANYGYTF. The CDR3 bases are TGTGCCAGCAGCCCTCGGCAGGGGGCCAACTATGGCTACACCTTC.